Listed below are T cell receptor beta chains from one sample, sequenced in a study of blood T cell repertoires in COVID-19. Assay: immunoSEQ multiplex PCR; the TCRdb copy retains only in-frame clones and omits some. Altogether approximately 70,000 clones are present, 80% to 85% being singletons, with the ten largest covering 4.5%. Material: peripheral blood. The receptors shown here come from a woman aged 55-70 years with acute or convalescent COVID-19. CDR3s include the opening cysteine and the closing phenylalanine or tryptophan. A D gene is named only where the DNA matches it firmly. For some rows the clone size is stated as once, few or many, or as a class when expanded; others skip it.

d_call | clone_size | j_call | v_call | cdr3_nt | cdr3_aa
. | . | TRBJ2-7 | TRBV2 | TGTGCCAGCAGTGAAGATGTTAATGAGGCAGAGACCTACGAGCAGTACTTC | CASSEDVNEAETYEQYF
. | . | TRBJ2-1 | TRBV23-1 | TGCGCCGGCAGTCAGCCTACCCCCCCGGGACACTTAAAGTATAGCTCCTACAATGAGCAGTTCTTC | CAGSQPTPPGHLKYSSYNEQFF
TRBD1 | once | TRBJ2-1 | TRBV19 | TGTGCCAGTAGTGACAGGGCGAGTGAGCAGTTCTTC | CASSDRASEQFF
TRBD1 | once | TRBJ1-2 | TRBV19 | TGTGCCAGTAGTATAGCCCACCAGATTCCGGGACAGGGGGGCTACACCTTC | CASSIAHQIPGQGGYTF
. | . | TRBJ1-2 | TRBV9 | TGTGCCAGCAGCGTAGCTTGGGGGGATTCCTATGGCTACACCTTC | CASSVAWGDSYGYTF
TRBD1 | . | TRBJ1-4 | TRBV19 | TGTGCCAGTAGTGCCGGGACAGGGGGCGGTGAAAAACTGTTTTTT | CASSAGTGGGEKLFF
TRBD1 | . | TRBJ2-5 | TRBV19 | TGTGCCAGTAGTTCCGGCTCTCAGGGGGTGGTGACCCAGTACTTC | CASSSGSQGVVTQYF
. | . | TRBJ1-4 | TRBV30 | TGTGCCTGGATGTCAGGGCCGTCTAATGAAAAACTGTTTTTT | CAWMSGPSNEKLFF
TRBD2 | . | TRBJ2-2 | TRBV5-1 | TGCGCCAGCAGCCCCACCCACCGACTAGCGTACGGGGAGCTGTTTTTT | CASSPTHRLAYGELFF
. | once | TRBJ2-1 | TRBV28 | TGTGCCAGCATCCCTCGGGTACAGGCCTACAGCTCCTACAATGAGCAGTTCTTC | CASIPRVQAYSSYNEQFF
TRBD2 | . | TRBJ2-1 | TRBV5-4 | TGTGCCAGCAGCCCAGGGAGTGGCAGCGGGGGGTCCTACAATGAGCAGTTCTTC | CASSPGSGSGGSYNEQFF
TRBD1 | . | TRBJ1-1 | TRBV3-1/TRBV3-2 | TGTGCCAGCAGCCCGGGACAGACTGAAGCTTTCTTT | CASSPGQTEAFF
TRBD1 | . | TRBJ1-6 | TRBV10-3 | TGTGCCATCAGTGAGCTGGACAGGGGTTATAATTCACCCCTCCACTTT | CAISELDRGYNSPLHF
TRBD2 | . | TRBJ2-1 | TRBV6-4 | TGTGCCAGCAGTGAGTTAAGCGGGGGGGCCAATGAGCAGTTCTTC | CASSELSGGANEQFF
. | medium-sized | TRBJ2-1 | TRBV1 | TGCACCAGCAGGCTTTCCCCTAGCGGGGGGTTTTACAATGAGCAGTTCTTC | CTSRLSPSGGFYNEQFF
. | . | TRBJ2-1 | TRBV19 | TGTGCCAGTAGTACGCCGGGACTCTACAATGAGCAGTTCTTC | CASSTPGLYNEQFF
. | . | TRBJ2-1 | TRBV18 | TGTGCCAGCTCACCACATCGGGGAGCCTGGCAGTTCTTC | CASSPHRGAWQFF
TRBD1 | few | TRBJ1-1 | TRBV11-3 | TGTGCCAGCAGCAGAGGACAGGGCGCAGCGAACACTGAAGCTTTCTTT | CASSRGQGAANTEAFF
TRBD2 | . | TRBJ2-2 | TRBV11-2 | TGTGCCAGCAGTCTATTGGGGGGGGCCGGGGAGCTGTTTTTT | CASSLLGGAGELFF
. | . | TRBJ2-1 | TRBV9 | TGTGCCAGCAGCGTAGGAAGTAGCGGCCCAGGCGGCAATGAGCAGTTCTTC | CASSVGSSGPGGNEQFF